Listed below are T cell receptor beta chains from one sample, sequenced in a study of cytomegalovirus exposure and HLA in healthy donors. Clones were sequenced by immunoSEQ multiplex PCR, and TCRdb holds only the in-frame ones, with some missing. Here the sample spans about 130,000 clones, approximately 89% being singletons. The sample was PBMCs. The source is a woman younger than 45 in good health and CMV-seropositive. CDR3s include the opening cysteine and the closing phenylalanine or tryptophan. D genes are given only for firm matches. Rows may omit the clone size; those that give it use once, few, many or a size class.

j_call v_call d_call clone_size cdr3_nt cdr3_aa
TRBJ1-5 TRBV2 TRBD1 few TGTGCCAGCACCCAGGGGGGACAGCTCAATCAGCCCCAGCATTTT CASTQGGQLNQPQHF
TRBJ2-7 TRBV4-1 - - TGCGCCAGCAGCCCCACCATAGCGGACTCCTACGAGCAGTACTTC CASSPTIADSYEQYF
TRBJ2-3 TRBV30 - - TGTGCCTGGACAGTAGCGGCACGCACAGATACGCAGTATTTT CAWTVAARTDTQYF
TRBJ1-1 TRBV5-1 TRBD1 - TGCGCCAGCAGCCCGGACAGGGGGAACACTGAAGCTTTCTTT CASSPDRGNTEAFF
TRBJ1-4 TRBV6-6 - once TGTGCCAGCAGTTACTCCGAGACAGCCCTTAATGAAAAACTGTTTTTT CASSYSETALNEKLFF
TRBJ2-1 TRBV10-3 TRBD1 - TGTGCCATCGGTACAGGGGGCAAGAATGAGCAGTTCTTC CAIGTGGKNEQFF
TRBJ1-3 TRBV28 - - TGTGCCAGCAGTACAGTCTCTCCCAGAAACACCATATATTTT CASSTVSPRNTIYF
TRBJ2-3 TRBV6-4 TRBD2 - TGTGCCAGCAGTCCGACTAGCGGGAGCACAGATACGCAGTATTTT CASSPTSGSTDTQYF
TRBJ1-6 TRBV2 - - TGTGCCAGCAGTGCGGAGGGCACGGGTTCACCCCTCCACTTT CASSAEGTGSPLHF
TRBJ2-3 TRBV29-1 - - TGCAGCGTTGCGCGGCTAAACACAGATACGCAGTATTTT CSVARLNTDTQYF
TRBJ2-7 TRBV5-1 - - TGCGCCAGCAGCCCCGACAGAACCTACGAGCAGTACTTC CASSPDRTYEQYF
TRBJ1-3 TRBV2 - once TGTGCCAGCAGTGAAAGAGGGCAGCCCCCGGGAAACACCATATATTTT CASSERGQPPGNTIYF
TRBJ1-4 TRBV6-1 TRBD1 once TGTGCCAGCAGTTCCACAGGGGGCCTAAATGAAAAACTGTTTTTT CASSSTGGLNEKLFF
TRBJ1-5 TRBV9 - once TGTGCCAGCAGCGTAGAGCCAGGGATGGGTCAGCCCCAGCATTTT CASSVEPGMGQPQHF
TRBJ2-1 TRBV7-3 TRBD2 - TGTGCCAGCAGCTTAATCGGCGGGGGGGCCTATGATGAGCAGTTCTTC CASSLIGGGAYDEQFF
TRBJ1-1 TRBV18 TRBD1 - TGTGCCAGCTCACCCACACGTCCCGGGACAGGTACGAGGACTGAAGCTTTCTTT CASSPTRPGTGTRTEAFF
TRBJ1-5 TRBV30 - - TGTGCCTGGAGTTTCAGGGGCAATCAGCCCCAGCATTTT CAWSFRGNQPQHF
TRBJ1-1 TRBV5-1 - few TGCGCCAGCAGCCAAGAACAGGGTTGGGGCACTGAAGCTTTCTTT CASSQEQGWGTEAFF
TRBJ2-1 TRBV4-1 - few TGCGCCAGCAGCCGCCCGGGACACCTACCATACAATGAGCAGTTCTTC CASSRPGHLPYNEQFF
TRBJ2-1 TRBV9 - few TGTGCCAGCAGCGTACGGCCCAACCTACAGCAGCAGTTCTTC CASSVRPNLQQQFF
TRBJ2-6 TRBV5-5 - - TGTGCCAGCAGCTTGAGGGGCCCTGGGGCCAACGTCCTGACTTTC CASSLRGPGANVLTF
TRBJ2-2 TRBV5-1 - - TGCGCCAGCAGCTTGGTCTCCGCCGGGGAGCTGTTTTTT CASSLVSAGELFF
TRBJ1-2 TRBV7-8 - - TGTGCCAGCAGCTTAGGCGGTGGTGGCTACACCTTC CASSLGGGGYTF
TRBJ2-3 TRBV30 TRBD1 - TGTGCCTGGGGGACAGGATTTGCTAGCACAGATACGCAGTATTTT CAWGTGFASTDTQYF
TRBJ2-2 TRBV15 - few TGTGCCACCAGCAGAGTATTCGGGGAGCTGTTTTTT CATSRVFGELFF
TRBJ2-5 TRBV19 - once TGTGCCAGTAATGAGCGGGTCCAAGAGACCCAGTACTTC CASNERVQETQYF
TRBJ2-7 TRBV7-2 - - TGTGCCAGCAGCCGGAGTCGGGGACTTTTTCCTTACGAGCAGTACTTC CASSRSRGLFPYEQYF
TRBJ1-1 TRBV19 TRBD1 few TGTGCCAGTATGAAGACAGGGGAATCTGAAGCTTTCTTT CASMKTGESEAFF
TRBJ2-7 TRBV9 TRBD2 - TGTGCCAGCAGCGCGGGACTAGCTAGCTCCTACGAGCAGTACTTC CASSAGLASSYEQYF
TRBJ1-1 TRBV28 - once TGTGCCAGCAGTTTTCAGAACACTGAAGCTTTCTTT CASSFQNTEAFF
TRBJ2-3 TRBV10-3 - - TGTGCCATCAGTGAGCCCGGGACATCGCACACAGATACGCAGTATTTT CAISEPGTSHTDTQYF
TRBJ2-2 TRBV13 - - TGTGCCAGCAGCCCAAACCGCCGGGACACCCCGAACACCGGGGAGCTGTTTTTT CASSPNRRDTPNTGELFF
TRBJ1-2 TRBV2 - - TGTGCCAGCAGTGAGGCGAGGAGCTATGGCTACACCTTC CASSEARSYGYTF
TRBJ2-1 TRBV2 TRBD2 - TGTGCCAGCAGGACACTAGCGGCTGCCTACAATGAGCAGTTCTTC CASRTLAAAYNEQFF
TRBJ2-5 TRBV18 - - TGTGCCAGCTCACCCCCCCCGGCGGAAGAAGAGACCCAGTACTTC CASSPPPAEEETQYF
TRBJ2-3 TRBV11-2 - - TGTGCCAGCAGCGCTTCCCCTAGGAGCACAGATACGCAGTATTTT CASSASPRSTDTQYF
TRBJ2-2 TRBV11-3 TRBD2 - TGTGCCAGCAGCCCGGGGACTAGCGGGGCCGGGGAGCTGTTTTTT CASSPGTSGAGELFF